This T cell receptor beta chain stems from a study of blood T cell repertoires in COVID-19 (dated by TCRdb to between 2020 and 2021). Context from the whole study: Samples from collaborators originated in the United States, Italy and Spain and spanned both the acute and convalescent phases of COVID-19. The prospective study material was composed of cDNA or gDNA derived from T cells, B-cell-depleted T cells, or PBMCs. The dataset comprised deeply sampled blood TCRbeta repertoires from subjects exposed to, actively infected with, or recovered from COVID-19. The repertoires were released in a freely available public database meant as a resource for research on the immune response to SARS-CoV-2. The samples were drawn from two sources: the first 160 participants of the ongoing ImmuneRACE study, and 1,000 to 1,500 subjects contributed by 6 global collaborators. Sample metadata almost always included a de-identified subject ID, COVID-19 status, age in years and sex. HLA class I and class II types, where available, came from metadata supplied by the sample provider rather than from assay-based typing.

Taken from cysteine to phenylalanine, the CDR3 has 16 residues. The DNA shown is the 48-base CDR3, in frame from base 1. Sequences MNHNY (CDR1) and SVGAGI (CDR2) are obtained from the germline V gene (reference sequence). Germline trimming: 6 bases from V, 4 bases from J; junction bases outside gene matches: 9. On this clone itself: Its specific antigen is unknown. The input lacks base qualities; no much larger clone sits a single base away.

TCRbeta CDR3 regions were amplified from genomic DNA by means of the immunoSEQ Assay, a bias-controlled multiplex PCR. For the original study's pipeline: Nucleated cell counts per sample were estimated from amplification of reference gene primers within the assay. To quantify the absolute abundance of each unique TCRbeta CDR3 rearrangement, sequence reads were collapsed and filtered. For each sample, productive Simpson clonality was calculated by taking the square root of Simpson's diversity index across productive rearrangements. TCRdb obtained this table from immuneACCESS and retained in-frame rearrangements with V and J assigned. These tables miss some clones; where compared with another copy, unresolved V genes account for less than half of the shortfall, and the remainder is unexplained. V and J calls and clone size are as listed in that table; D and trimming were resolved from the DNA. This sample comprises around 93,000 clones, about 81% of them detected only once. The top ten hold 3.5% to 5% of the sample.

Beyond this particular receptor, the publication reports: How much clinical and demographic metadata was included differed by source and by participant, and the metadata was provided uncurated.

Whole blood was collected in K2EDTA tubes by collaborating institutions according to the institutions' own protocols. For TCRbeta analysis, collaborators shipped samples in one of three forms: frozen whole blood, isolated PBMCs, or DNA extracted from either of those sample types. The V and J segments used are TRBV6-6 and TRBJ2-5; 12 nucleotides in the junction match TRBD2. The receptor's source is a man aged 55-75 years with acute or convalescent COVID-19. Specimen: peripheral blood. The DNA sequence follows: TGTGCCAGCAGCTCTCTAGCGGGAGGGGAGAGAGAGACCCAGTACTTC. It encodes CASSSLAGGERETQYF.